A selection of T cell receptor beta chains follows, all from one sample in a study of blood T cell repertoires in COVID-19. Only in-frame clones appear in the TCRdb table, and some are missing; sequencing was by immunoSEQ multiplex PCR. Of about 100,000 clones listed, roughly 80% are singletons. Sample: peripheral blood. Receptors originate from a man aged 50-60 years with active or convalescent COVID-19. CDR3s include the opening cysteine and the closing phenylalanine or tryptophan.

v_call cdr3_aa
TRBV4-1 CASSQDGTGADYGYTF
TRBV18 CASSPGQGNNSPLHF
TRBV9 CASSVSPLAGSGEQYF
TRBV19 CASTRSGGGTYEQYF
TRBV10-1 CASSKGQGVRETQYF
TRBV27 CASSFSTRAADRGSYEQYF
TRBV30 CAWSRRLGELFF
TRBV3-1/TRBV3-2 CASRHADRNTEAFF
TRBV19 CASSVRQGANSNQPQHF
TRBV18 CASSQGTVRNQPQHF
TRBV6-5 CASSTSVGTDTQYF
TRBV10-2 CASSSGLAGAYEQYF
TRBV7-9 CASSLEVSWTEAFF
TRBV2 CASTRQGYEQYF
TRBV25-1 CASSPGPNQPQHF
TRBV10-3 CAIRVDRDQPQHF
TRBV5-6 CASSLDVSSYEQYF
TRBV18 CASSPLIWGGGDTEAFF
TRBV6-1 CASSDSLDRHKYF
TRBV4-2 CASRRTAGDQETQYF
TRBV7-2 CASSLGGRGNEQFF
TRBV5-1 CASSLDSPPLHF
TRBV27 CASSFGGGYSNQPQHF
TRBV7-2 CASSLVVVSGMWSYNEQFF
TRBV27 CASSPWGGGQPQHF
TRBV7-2 CASSLAAGMGSPLHF
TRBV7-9 CASSLVPENYGYTF
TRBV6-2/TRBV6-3 CASSRTGRFSYEQYF
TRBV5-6 CASSQYQETQYF